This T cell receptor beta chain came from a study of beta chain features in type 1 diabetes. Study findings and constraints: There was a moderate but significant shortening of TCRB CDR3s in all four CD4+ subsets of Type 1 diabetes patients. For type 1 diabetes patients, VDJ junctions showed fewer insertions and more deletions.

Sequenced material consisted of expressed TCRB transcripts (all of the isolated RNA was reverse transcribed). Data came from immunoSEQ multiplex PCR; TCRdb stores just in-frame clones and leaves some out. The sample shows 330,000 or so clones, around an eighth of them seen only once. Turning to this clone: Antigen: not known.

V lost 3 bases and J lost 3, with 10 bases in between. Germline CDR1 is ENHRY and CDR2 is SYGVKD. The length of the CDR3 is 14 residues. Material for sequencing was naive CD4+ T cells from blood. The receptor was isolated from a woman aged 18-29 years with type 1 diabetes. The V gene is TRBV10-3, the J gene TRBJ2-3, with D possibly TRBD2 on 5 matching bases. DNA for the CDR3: TGTGCCATCAGTGAATACAGCGGTACAGATACGCAGTATTTT. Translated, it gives CAISEYSGTDTQYF.